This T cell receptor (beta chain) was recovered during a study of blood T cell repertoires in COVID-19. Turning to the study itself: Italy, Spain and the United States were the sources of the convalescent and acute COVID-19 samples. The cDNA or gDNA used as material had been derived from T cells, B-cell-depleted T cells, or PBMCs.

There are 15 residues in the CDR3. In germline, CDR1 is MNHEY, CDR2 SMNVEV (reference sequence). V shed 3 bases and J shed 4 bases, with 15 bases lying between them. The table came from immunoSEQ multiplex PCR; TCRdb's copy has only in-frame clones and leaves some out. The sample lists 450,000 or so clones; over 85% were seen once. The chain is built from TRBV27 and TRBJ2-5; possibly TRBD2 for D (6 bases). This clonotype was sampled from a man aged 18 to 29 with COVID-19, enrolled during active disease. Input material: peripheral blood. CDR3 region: CASSFLFGGVETQYF. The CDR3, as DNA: TGTGCCAGCAGTTTTCTATTTGGCGGGGTAGAGACCCAGTACTTC.